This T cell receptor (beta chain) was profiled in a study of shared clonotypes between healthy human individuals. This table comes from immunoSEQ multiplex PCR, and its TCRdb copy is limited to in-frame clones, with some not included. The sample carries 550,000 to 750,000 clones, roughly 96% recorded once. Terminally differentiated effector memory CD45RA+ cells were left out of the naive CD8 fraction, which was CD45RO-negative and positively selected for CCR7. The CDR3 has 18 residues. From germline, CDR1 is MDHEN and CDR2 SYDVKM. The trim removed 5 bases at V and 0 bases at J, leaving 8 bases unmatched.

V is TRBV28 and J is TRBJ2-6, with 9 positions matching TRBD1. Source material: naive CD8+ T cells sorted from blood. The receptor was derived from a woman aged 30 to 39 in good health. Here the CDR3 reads CASSAGTGSPSGANVLTF. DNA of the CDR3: TGTGCCAGCAGTGCCGGGACAGGGAGTCCCTCTGGGGCCAACGTCCTGACTTTC.